The text below deals with one T cell receptor (beta chain). The antigen is not known. V lost 4 bases and J 1 base, leaving 7 bases between the germline ends. Germline loops: CDR1 SNHLY, CDR2 FYNNEI. The CDR3 covers 13 residues. This sample is drawn from a study of cytomegalovirus exposure and HLA in healthy donors. Donors counted as nominally healthy when sampled, yet unrecorded immune exposures were likely. Whole-study findings and limits: Most TCRs appeared rarely, but some public TCRs recurred in many donors.

Amplification used 60 Vbeta primers and 13 Jbeta primers. Produced via immunoSEQ multiplex PCR; TCRdb's table is partial and in-frame only. The data show about 110,000 clones, with approximately 73% seen just once and under 9.5% held by the top ten. This chain links TRBV2 with TRBJ1-1, with a weak D call TRBD1 (6 bases). This clonotype was obtained from a man aged 40-49 years in good health and CMV-seronegative. The sequenced sample was PBMCs. CDR3 DNA sequence: TGTGCCAGCAGTGCAGGGGAGAACACTGAAGCTTTCTTT. This encodes CASSAGENTEAFF.